This T cell receptor beta chain was retrieved from a study of patients and donors after allogeneic stem cell transplantation. The CDR3 sequence is 18 residues long. Germline V CDR1 and CDR2: SNHLY, FYNNEI. The V and J ends lost 6 bases and 0 bases, in that order; junction bases with no gene match: 13. TCRdb fed the RT-PCR reads into MiXCR, producing one record per CDR3 protein. The sample includes under 30,000 distinct CDR3 sequences, approximately 39% seen only once; the top ten take around 72%. This clonotype was seen only a few times. The J gene is TRBJ1-2, the V gene TRBV2, with 10 bases that match TRBD1. This receptor was obtained from a human donor who was either an allogeneic HSCT recipient or a stem cell or donor lymphocyte infusion donor (not recorded which). It is not recorded whose cells these are; they may come from a transplant donor. Sequencing was done on a sample of blood, either unsorted or a sorted T cell fraction (not recorded which). Here the CDR3 DNA reads TGTGCCAGCAGCCCCCTCCGACGACAGGGGGCGACTAACTATGGCTACACCTTC. Translating it yields CASSPLRRQGATNYGYTF.